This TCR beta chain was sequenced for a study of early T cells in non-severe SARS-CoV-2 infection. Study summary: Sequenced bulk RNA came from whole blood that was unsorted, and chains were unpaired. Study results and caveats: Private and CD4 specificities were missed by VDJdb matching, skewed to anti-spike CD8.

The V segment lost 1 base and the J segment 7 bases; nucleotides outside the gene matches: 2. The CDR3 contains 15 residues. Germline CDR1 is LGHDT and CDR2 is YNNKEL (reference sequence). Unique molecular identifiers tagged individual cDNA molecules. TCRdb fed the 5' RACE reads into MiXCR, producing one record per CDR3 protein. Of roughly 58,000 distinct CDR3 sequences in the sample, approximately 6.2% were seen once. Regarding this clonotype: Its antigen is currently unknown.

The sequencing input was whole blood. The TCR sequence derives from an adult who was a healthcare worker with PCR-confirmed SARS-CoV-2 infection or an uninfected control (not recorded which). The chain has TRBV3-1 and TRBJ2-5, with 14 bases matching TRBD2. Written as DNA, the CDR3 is TGTGCCAGCAGCCAAGTAGGACTAGCGGGGGGGACCCAGTACTTC. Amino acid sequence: CASSQVGLAGGTQYF.